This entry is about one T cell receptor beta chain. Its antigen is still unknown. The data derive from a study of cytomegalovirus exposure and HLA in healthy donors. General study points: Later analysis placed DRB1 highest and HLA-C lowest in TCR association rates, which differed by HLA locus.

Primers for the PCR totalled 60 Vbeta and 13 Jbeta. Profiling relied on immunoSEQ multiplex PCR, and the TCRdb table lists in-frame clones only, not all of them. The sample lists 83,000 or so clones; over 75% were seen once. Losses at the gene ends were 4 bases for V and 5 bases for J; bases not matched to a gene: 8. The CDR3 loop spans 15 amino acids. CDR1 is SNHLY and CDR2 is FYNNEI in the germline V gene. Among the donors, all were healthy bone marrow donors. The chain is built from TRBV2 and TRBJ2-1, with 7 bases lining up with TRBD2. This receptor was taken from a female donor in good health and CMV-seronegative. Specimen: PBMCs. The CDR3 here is CASSGRLAANNEQFF. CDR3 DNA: TGTGCCAGCAGTGGGCGACTAGCCGCCAACAATGAGCAGTTCTTC.